These 16 T cell receptor beta chains came from one sample sequenced in a study of cytomegalovirus exposure and HLA in healthy donors. 60 Vbeta and 13 Jbeta primers were used in PCR. Here immunoSEQ multiplex PCR was the method, and the copy in TCRdb shows in-frame clones only, minus some. The sample lists roughly 200,000 clones; 76% were seen once. Sequenced: PBMCs. The receptor set was obtained from a man aged 18 to 29 in good health and CMV-seronegative.

The chain links TRBV19 to TRBJ1-2, with TRBD1 matching 7 bases. This CDR3 spans 14 amino acids. Unmatched junction bases numbered 4, after V lost 3 bases and J lost 3 bases. Germline-derived CDR1 and CDR2 are LNHDA and SQIVND (reference sequence). The DNA for the CDR3 is TGTGCCAGTAGTATGACAGGGAGAGACTATGGCTACACCTTC. It yields the protein CASSMTGRDYGYTF.

V usage is TRBV27 and J usage is TRBJ1-2; a possible D gene is TRBD1 (5 bases). The CDR3 extends over 14 amino acids. Deletions cut 1 base from V and 6 bases from J, with 12 bases between. The germline gives CDR1 MNHEY, CDR2 SMNVEV (reference sequence). CDR3: CASSLYDRRDGYTF. The CDR3 nucleotides read TGTGCCAGCAGTTTATACGACAGAAGGGATGGCTACACCTTC.

This clone was observed once. V gene TRBV28 combines with J gene TRBJ2-7; no clear D gene. V lost 6 bases and J 5 bases, leaving 14 bases between the germline ends. Germline V gene sequence: CDR1 MDHEN, CDR2 SYDVKM. The CDR3 is 13 residues long. The CDR3 sequence is CASSPGGFHEQYF. DNA of the CDR3: TGTGCCAGCAGCCCCGGTGGTTTCCACGAGCAGTACTTC. The variable domain in full, completed from reference TRBV28 and TRBJ2-7, reads DVKVTQSSRYLVKRTGEKVFLECVQDMDHENMFWYRQDPGLGLRLIYFSYDVKMKEKGDIPEGYSVSREKKERFSLILESASTNQTSMYLCASSPGGFHEQYFGPGTRLTVT.

The chain carries TRBV28 and TRBJ2-7; TRBD2 might be the D (6 bases). The CDR3 totals 14 residues. The V end was cut by 2 bases, the J end by 6 bases, with 14 bases between. Germline CDR1 is MDHEN and CDR2 is SYDVKM. The CDR3 spells CASSLDGSPTEQYF. The DNA for the CDR3 is TGTGCCAGCAGTTTAGACGGGAGCCCTACCGAGCAGTACTTC.

The rearrangement uses TRBV5-1 and TRBJ2-3; 10 positions match TRBD2. Germline assignment: CDR1 SGHRS and CDR2 YFSETQ. V dropped 2 bases and J dropped 0; count of bases not matched to a gene: 3. CDR3 length equals 16 residues. The CDR3 sequence is CASSFLAGASTDTQYF. CDR3 DNA sequence: TGCGCCAGCAGCTTCCTAGCGGGGGCTAGCACAGATACGCAGTATTTT. The whole variable domain, remainder taken from reference TRBV5-1 and TRBJ2-3, is KAGVTQTPRYLIKTRGQQVTLSCSPISGHRSVSWYQQTPGQGLQFLFEYFSETQRNKGNFPGRFSGRQFSNSRSEMNVSTLELGDSALYLCASSFLAGASTDTQYFGPGTRLTVL.

In this sample, this clone turned up once. This chain uses TRBV4-2 with TRBJ2-6; D unresolved. Looked up from germline, CDR1 is LGHNA and CDR2 is YNFKEQ. The CDR3 sequence is 16 residues long. V was shortened by 1 base and J by 1 base, with 8 bases between the two germline ends. CDR3 amino acids: CASSQAINSGANVLTF. CDR3 DNA sequence: TGTGCCAGCAGCCAAGCTATAAATTCTGGGGCCAACGTCCTGACTTTC.

The V call is TRBV18, the J call TRBJ2-5, with 7 positions matching TRBD1. The CDR3 runs 16 residues. The V gene's germline CDR1 is KGHSH and CDR2 LQKENI. Trimming removed 6 bases from V and 0 bases from J; junction bases left unmatched: 10. In nucleotides, the CDR3 is TGTGCCAGCTCTCGGCAGGGGGACCAGTACCAAGAGACCCAGTACTTC. Its protein product is CASSRQGDQYQETQYF. The full variable domain, rest sourced from reference TRBV18 and TRBJ2-5, is NAGVMQNPRHLVRRRGQEARLRCSPMKGHSHVYWYRQLPEEGLKFMVYLQKENIIDESGMPKERFSAEFPKEGPSILRIQQVVRGDSAAYFCASSRQGDQYQETQYFGPGTRLLVL.

This clone was seen more than once but under ten times. J is TRBJ1-1 and V is TRBV6-5; no definite D call. V lost 5 bases, J lost 8 bases, and 15 bases lay in between. The CDR3 runs 13 residues. In germline, CDR1 is MNHEY, CDR2 SVGAGI. CDR3 amino acids: CASSEESWVEAFF. CDR3 sequence (DNA): TGTGCCAGCAGTGAGGAATCGTGGGTGGAAGCTTTCTTT.

This chain connects TRBV10-3 to TRBJ2-1; D may be TRBD1 (8 bases). The germline CDR1 and CDR2 sequences are ENHRY and SYGVKD. The CDR3 runs 15 residues. V was clipped by 4 bases and J by 9 bases, with 19 bases between them. CDR3 sequence reads: CAISAQGGSKGEQFF. CDR3 DNA sequence: TGTGCCATCAGTGCACAGGGGGGGAGTAAGGGTGAGCAGTTCTTC.

The count of this clone is one. The chain uses TRBV14 and TRBJ2-1; 10 bases line up with TRBD2. Germline CDR1 and CDR2: SGHDN and FVKESK. The ends lost 7 bases at V and 2 bases at J; junction bases unmatched: 2. The length of the CDR3 is 14 residues. CDR3 in DNA: TGTGCCAGCATTAGCGGGAGGCCCTACAATGAGCAGTTCTTC. It yields the protein CASISGRPYNEQFF.

The V and J genes are TRBV28 and TRBJ2-3; the D gene is possibly TRBD1 (6 bases). The CDR3 covers 15 residues. Germline V gene lookup returns CDR1 MDHEN and CDR2 SYDVKM. V gave up 7 bases and J gave up 6 bases, with 20 bases separating them. The CDR3 here is CASTPSHRVADTQYF. The CDR3 DNA sequence: TGTGCCAGCACCCCCTCTCACAGGGTCGCTGATACGCAGTATTTT.

This clone was seen only a few times. V gene TRBV2 combines with J gene TRBJ2-4, with 12 bases that match TRBD2. Germline CDR1 reads SNHLY; CDR2 reads FYNNEI. Germline trimming cut 6 bases from V and 0 bases from J; bases unmatched to any gene: 3. This CDR3 region has 16 residues. The CDR3 is CASRTGLAGAKNIQYF. The DNA of the CDR3 is TGTGCCAGCAGGACGGGACTAGCGGGAGCCAAAAACATTCAGTACTTC.

The genes are TRBV11-1 and TRBJ2-1; the D gene is possibly TRBD2 (5 bases). This CDR3 is 15 amino acids long. The germline gives CDR1 SGHAT, CDR2 FQDESV (reference sequence). V was trimmed by 3 bases and J by 3 bases, leaving 12 bases between them. The CDR3 sequence is CASSFEAENYNEQFF. CDR3 sequence (DNA): TGTGCCAGCAGCTTCGAAGCGGAGAACTACAATGAGCAGTTCTTC. The variable domain in full, with the rest retrieved from reference TRBV11-1 and TRBJ2-1, is EAEVAQSPRYKITEKSQAVAFWCDPISGHATLYWYRQILGQGPELLVQFQDESVVDDSQLPKDRFSAERLKGVDSTLKIQPAELGDSAMYLCASSFEAENYNEQFFGPGTRLTVL.

The V call is TRBV6-1, the J call TRBJ1-6; 9 bases are shared with TRBD1. The germline V gene has CDR1 MNHNS and CDR2 SASEGT. J lost 10 bases, V lost 6 bases, and 10 bases had no gene match. CDR3 length: 15 residues. In nucleotides, the CDR3 is TGTGCCAGCAGGGATTTACAGGGGGCTCGATCACCCCTCCACTTT. This sequence encodes CASRDLQGARSPLHF.

The chain joins TRBV4-1 to TRBJ2-3; perhaps TRBD2 as D (5 bases). The CDR3 has 17 amino acids. Germline CDR1 and CDR2: MGHRA and YSYEKL. V was shortened by 4 bases and J by 2 bases, with 19 bases between the two germline ends. This CDR3 reads CASSPGIRGSHTDTQYF. The CDR3 region has the DNA TGCGCCAGCAGCCCCGGCATTCGGGGAAGTCACACAGATACGCAGTATTTT.

The V and J genes are TRBV6-5 and TRBJ2-1, with 9 bases aligning to TRBD1. V lost 8 bases, J lost 4 bases, and 9 bases stayed unmatched. Germline CDR1 MNHEY, CDR2 SVGAGI. This CDR3 region has 15 residues. The CDR3 nucleotides are TGTGCCAGCGCCCGGGACAGGGAAACGTACAATGAGCAGTTCTTC. Residues: CASARDRETYNEQFF.